This TCR beta chain was obtained from a study of cytotoxic CD8 clonotypes in ibrutinib-treated CLL. Study-wide results and limits: At the start, clonality exceeded age-matched healthy donors and followed circulating CD8+ T-cell counts. Clonality rose at ibrutinib response and fell back toward baseline at progression.

This CDR3 is built from 15 residues. The J segment lost 4 bases and the V segment lost 4 bases, leaving 6 bases of the junction unmatched. Germline lookup yields CDR1 MDHEN and CDR2 SYDVKM. Using immunoSEQ multiplex PCR, the repertoire was profiled, and TCRdb retains in-frame clones only, with some absent. This table holds fewer than 400,000 clones, roughly 67% found once. This clone turned up a few times. Its specificity is unknown. The sequencing here drew on PBMCs, taken after 36 months of ibrutinib treatment. The receptor's source is a human donor with chronic lymphocytic leukemia. The chain is built from TRBV28 and TRBJ1-1, with 10 nucleotides matching TRBD1. In DNA, the CDR3 is TGTGCCAGCAGTTCATGGACAGGGGGGAGCACTGAAGCTTTCTTT. Translated: CASSSWTGGSTEAFF.